This is a list of T cell receptor beta chains from one sample in a study of shared clonotypes between healthy human individuals. Produced via immunoSEQ multiplex PCR; TCRdb's table is partial and in-frame only. The table has approximately 2,300,000 clones, about 90% seen once. Sequenced material: naive CD4+ T cells from PBMCs. The receptors derive from a man aged 18 to 30 in good health. Some clones in this sample may be carry-over from other donors' samples. Both conserved end residues are part of each CDR3. A D gene is named only where the DNA matches it firmly. Not all rows give a size; the values are once, few, many and, for expanded clones, a class.

J: TRBJ2-3; D: TRBD1; V: TRBV5-4; size: NA; DNA: TGTGCCAGCAGGTTGACAGGGGGTATCGTGACAGATACGCAGTATTTT; CDR3: CASRLTGGIVTDTQYF
J: TRBJ2-3; D: TRBD2; V: TRBV5-1; size: NA; DNA: TGCGCCAGCAGACCCCTAGCGGGAGGGCCGGGTACAGATACGCAGTATTTT; CDR3: CASRPLAGGPGTDTQYF
J: TRBJ2-7; D: TRBD1; V: TRBV5-1; size: NA; DNA: TGCGCCAGCAGCTTGGTACCGGGACAGAGCTACGAGCAGTACTTC; CDR3: CASSLVPGQSYEQYF
J: TRBJ2-3; D: NA; V: TRBV2; size: once; DNA: TGTGCCAGCAGGATATTTGGACAAGATACGCAGTATTTT; CDR3: CASRIFGQDTQYF
J: TRBJ1-1; D: NA; V: TRBV7-9; size: NA; DNA: TGTGCCAGCAGCTTAGGGCAGGGAGACACTGAAGCTTTCTTT; CDR3: CASSLGQGDTEAFF
J: TRBJ2-1; D: TRBD2; V: TRBV6-1; size: NA; DNA: TGTGCCAGCAGTGAAGTAACCGGACTAGCGGCCAATGAGCAGTTCTTC; CDR3: CASSEVTGLAANEQFF
J: TRBJ1-2; D: NA; V: TRBV18; size: NA; DNA: TGTGCCAGCTCACCTTTCAGGGCTTATGGCTACACCTTC; CDR3: CASSPFRAYGYTF
J: TRBJ2-2; D: NA; V: TRBV10-2; size: NA; DNA: TGCGCCAGCAGTGAAAGGGAGGCCACCGGGGAGCTGTTTTTT; CDR3: CASSEREATGELFF
J: TRBJ2-7; D: NA; V: TRBV21-1; size: once; DNA: TGTGCCAGCAGCAGGCAGACTAGCGGGGTTCTTTACGAGCAGTACTTC; CDR3: CASSRQTSGVLYEQYF
J: TRBJ2-5; D: NA; V: TRBV29-1; size: NA; DNA: TGCAGCGCGGACTCCCTCTCTGGTTTGGGCCAGTACTTC; CDR3: CSADSLSGLGQYF
J: TRBJ2-1; D: TRBD2; V: TRBV7-9; size: NA; DNA: TGTGCCAGCAGCAGGGGGCGGAGCGGGAGGGCCCACTCCTACAATGAGCAGTTCTTC; CDR3: CASSRGRSGRAHSYNEQFF
J: TRBJ2-7; D: TRBD2; V: TRBV11-1; size: NA; DNA: TGTGCCAGCAGTTCCCTTGGACTAGCGAATACGTACGAGCAGTACTTC; CDR3: CASSSLGLANTYEQYF
J: TRBJ2-1; D: NA; V: TRBV5-8; size: NA; DNA: TGTGCCAGCAGCATTACAAACAGGGCCGTTCGAGAGCAGTTCTTC; CDR3: CASSITNRAVREQFF
J: TRBJ2-3; D: TRBD1; V: TRBV7-3; size: NA; DNA: TGTGCCAGCAGCTCCCCGGGACAGGGGTCAGATACGCAGTATTTT; CDR3: CASSSPGQGSDTQYF
J: TRBJ2-6; D: NA; V: TRBV5-6; size: NA; DNA: TGTGCCAGCAGCTTGACAGGGTACCGCTCTGGGGCCAACGTCCTGACTTTC; CDR3: CASSLTGYRSGANVLTF
J: TRBJ2-2; D: NA; V: TRBV6-4; size: NA; DNA: TGTGCCACCAGTCGCCTATTTCCCGGGGAGCTGTTTTTT; CDR3: CATSRLFPGELFF
J: TRBJ1-5; D: TRBD1; V: TRBV11-2; size: NA; DNA: TGTGCCAGCAGCCTCCGGACAGGGGGCAATCAGCCCCAGCATTTT; CDR3: CASSLRTGGNQPQHF
J: TRBJ2-7; D: NA; V: TRBV2; size: once; DNA: TGTGCCAGCAAGCCGAGACAGTTAGGTCACGAGCAGTACTTC; CDR3: CASKPRQLGHEQYF
J: TRBJ1-3; D: TRBD1; V: TRBV5-4; size: few; DNA: TGTGCCAGCAGCTTGGGCAGGGGGCCAGGAAACACCATATATTTT; CDR3: CASSLGRGPGNTIYF
J: TRBJ2-3; D: NA; V: TRBV11-2; size: NA; DNA: TGTGCCAGCAGCTTAGACACAGATACGCAGTATTTT; CDR3: CASSLDTDTQYF
J: TRBJ1-4; D: NA; V: TRBV9; size: few; DNA: TGTGCCAGCAGCGTAGGGACGGGTAATGAAAAACTGTTTTTT; CDR3: CASSVGTGNEKLFF
J: TRBJ2-7; D: NA; V: TRBV7-8; size: once; DNA: TGTGCCAGCAGCTTAGTAGTTGCCTACGAGCAGTACTTC; CDR3: CASSLVVAYEQYF
J: TRBJ1-2; D: NA; V: TRBV28; size: NA; DNA: TGTGCCAGCAGTTGGGGGGTTGGCTACACCTTC; CDR3: CASSWGVGYTF
J: TRBJ2-3; D: NA; V: TRBV4-2; size: NA; DNA: TGTGCCAGCAGCCAAGGGAAGGGCATAGATACGCAGTATTTT; CDR3: CASSQGKGIDTQYF
J: TRBJ1-4; D: NA; V: TRBV7-3; size: NA; DNA: TGTGCCAGCAGCCGGCAGAATAATGAAAAACTGTTTTTT; CDR3: CASSRQNNEKLFF
J: TRBJ2-5; D: TRBD2; V: TRBV30; size: NA; DNA: TGTGCCTGGAGTAGCGGGAGTGGGACCCAGTACTTC; CDR3: CAWSSGSGTQYF
J: TRBJ1-3; D: NA; V: TRBV10-1; size: NA; DNA: TGCGCCAGCAGTGAAGAGGGACTTGGAAACACCATATATTTT; CDR3: CASSEEGLGNTIYF
J: TRBJ1-5; D: TRBD1; V: TRBV5-3; size: NA; DNA: TGTGCCAGAGGGATTCCCGGGACAGGGAGCAATCAGCCCCAGCATTTT; CDR3: CARGIPGTGSNQPQHF
J: TRBJ2-7; D: TRBD2; V: TRBV5-1; size: NA; DNA: TGCGCCAGCAGCTTGGTGCTAGCGGGAGGACGCGAGCAGTACTTC; CDR3: CASSLVLAGGREQYF
J: TRBJ1-5; D: NA; V: TRBV10-3; size: NA; DNA: TGTGCCATCAGTGACAGGGAGGATCAGCCCCAGCATTTT; CDR3: CAISDREDQPQHF
J: TRBJ2-1; D: NA; V: TRBV18; size: once; DNA: TGTGCCAGCTCACCAGGGCGAGCGACCCCCTACAATGAGCAGTTCTTC; CDR3: CASSPGRATPYNEQFF
J: TRBJ1-2; D: NA; V: TRBV7-9; size: NA; DNA: TGTGCCAGCAGCCGTCCCGGGACGAGAAACTATGGCTACACCTTC; CDR3: CASSRPGTRNYGYTF
J: TRBJ1-3; D: NA; V: TRBV7-3; size: NA; DNA: TGTGCCAGCAGCGAGGGAGCCGGAAACACCATATATTTT; CDR3: CASSEGAGNTIYF
J: TRBJ2-1; D: TRBD1; V: TRBV5-4; size: NA; DNA: TGTGCCAGCAGCTCCTCAGGGGGACACGACTACAATGAGCAGTTCTTC; CDR3: CASSSSGGHDYNEQFF
J: TRBJ2-3; D: TRBD2; V: TRBV28; size: NA; DNA: TGTGCCAGCAGTGTAGCGGGAAGGGGCCCAGATACGCAGTATTTT; CDR3: CASSVAGRGPDTQYF
J: TRBJ1-5; D: NA; V: TRBV27; size: NA; DNA: TGTGCCAGCAGGGGGATCGGGGGCTGGCCCCAGCATTTT; CDR3: CASRGIGGWPQHF
J: TRBJ2-7; D: TRBD1; V: TRBV6-5; size: NA; DNA: TGTGCCAGCAGTACCGACAGGGGGCTAGATGAGCAGTACTTC; CDR3: CASSTDRGLDEQYF
J: TRBJ1-4; D: NA; V: TRBV6-1; size: NA; DNA: TGTGCCAGCAGTCTCGGGACACCTCGCGAGGAAAAACTGTTTTTT; CDR3: CASSLGTPREEKLFF
J: TRBJ1-2; D: NA; V: TRBV4-1; size: NA; DNA: TGCGCCAGCAGCCAGCCTTGGCGGGATAACTATGGCTACACCTTC; CDR3: CASSQPWRDNYGYTF
J: TRBJ2-7; D: NA; V: TRBV30; size: NA; DNA: TGTGCCTGGAAATCTAGGTCCGGGCCCTCCTACGAGCAGTACTTC; CDR3: CAWKSRSGPSYEQYF
J: TRBJ2-7; D: TRBD2; V: TRBV6-5; size: NA; DNA: TGTGCCAGCAGACTAGCGGGAGTGGGGGAGCAGTACTTC; CDR3: CASRLAGVGEQYF
J: TRBJ2-1; D: TRBD1; V: TRBV28; size: NA; DNA: TGTGCCAGCAGTTTTCAGGGGGTTTACAATGAGCAGTTCTTC; CDR3: CASSFQGVYNEQFF
J: TRBJ2-1; D: TRBD2; V: TRBV4-1; size: NA; DNA: TGCGCCAGCAGCCAAGTATATGCGGGACTAGCGGGAGGTTCCCACCGTTACAATGAGCAGTTCTTC; CDR3: CASSQVYAGLAGGSHRYNEQFF
J: TRBJ2-2; D: TRBD1; V: TRBV19; size: NA; DNA: TGTGCCAGTAGCCAGGACAGGGTACGGGAGCTGTTTTTT; CDR3: CASSQDRVRELFF
J: TRBJ1-5; D: NA; V: TRBV28; size: NA; DNA: TGTGCCAGCAGTTTTGGCGGGAGCAATCAGCCCCAGCATTTT; CDR3: CASSFGGSNQPQHF
J: TRBJ2-7; D: TRBD2; V: TRBV5-1; size: NA; DNA: TGCGCCAGCAGCCCGACTAGCGGGAGGCTCGAGCAGTACTTC; CDR3: CASSPTSGRLEQYF
J: TRBJ2-3; D: NA; V: TRBV5-1; size: NA; DNA: TGCGCCAGCAGCTTGGTAGGCAGCACAGATACGCAGTATTTT; CDR3: CASSLVGSTDTQYF
J: TRBJ1-2; D: TRBD1; V: TRBV5-1; size: NA; DNA: TGCGCCAGCAGCCCCACGATAGACAGGGGCGCTGGCTACACCTTC; CDR3: CASSPTIDRGAGYTF
J: TRBJ2-1; D: TRBD1; V: TRBV7-3; size: NA; DNA: TGTGCCAGCAGCTCCGACAGGGGACCTTCCAATGAGCAGTTCTTC; CDR3: CASSSDRGPSNEQFF
J: TRBJ2-1; D: NA; V: TRBV9; size: few; DNA: TGTGCCAGCAGCGAAGTAGCGGACTTCTACAATGAGCAGTTCTTC; CDR3: CASSEVADFYNEQFF
J: TRBJ2-7; D: NA; V: TRBV29-1; size: NA; DNA: TGCAGCGTAAGCAACAGGGCTCGGTCCTACGAGCAGTACTTC; CDR3: CSVSNRARSYEQYF
J: TRBJ2-6; D: NA; V: TRBV5-1; size: NA; DNA: TGCGCCAGCAGCCGCATCGGACAGACCCTCTCTGGGGCCAACGTCCTGACTTTC; CDR3: CASSRIGQTLSGANVLTF
J: TRBJ1-4; D: NA; V: TRBV27; size: few; DNA: TGTGCCAGCAGTTCCGGGGGTGCAACTAATGAAAAACTGTTTTTT; CDR3: CASSSGGATNEKLFF